The rows below give T cell receptor beta chains drawn from one sample of a study of OX40 agonist ivuxolimab in advanced cancers. Clones were read by immunoSEQ multiplex PCR, and TCRdb kept only the in-frame ones, dropping some. Of fewer than 85,000 clones detected, around 82% appear once; the ten largest clones hold about 5%. Specimen: CD4+ or CD8+ T cells sorted from blood, collected in a trial of the OX40 agonist ivuxolimab. All receptors come from an adult with an advanced solid tumor such as melanoma, head and neck, liver or kidney cancer. CDR3s include the opening cysteine and the closing phenylalanine or tryptophan. Fields, in order: D gene, V gene, J gene, clone size, CDR3 protein, CDR3 DNA. D genes are given only for firm matches. Clone size is stated in some rows and not others, as once, few, many or a class when expanded.

NA,TRBV19,TRBJ2-3,NA,CASTGAYTDTQYF,TGTGCCAGTACAGGGGCCTACACAGATACGCAGTATTTT
TRBD2,TRBV18,TRBJ2-1,NA,CASSPPLAGGGSYNEQFF,TGTGCCAGCTCACCACCACTAGCGGGGGGAGGTTCCTACAATGAGCAGTTCTTC
NA,TRBV27,TRBJ2-5,NA,CASSASGQETQYF,TGTGCCAGCAGTGCATCGGGGCAAGAGACCCAGTACTTC
NA,TRBV18,TRBJ2-1,NA,CASSPPFGAPNSSYNEQFF,TGTGCCAGCTCACCACCGTTCGGGGCTCCTAACAGCTCCTACAATGAGCAGTTCTTC
TRBD1,TRBV4-1,TRBJ2-5,NA,CASSQERQGESETQYF,TGCGCCAGCAGCCAAGAGAGACAGGGGGAATCGGAGACCCAGTACTTC
TRBD2,TRBV11-2,TRBJ2-4,NA,CASSSGLAWNIQYF,TGTGCCAGCAGCTCGGGACTAGCCTGGAACATTCAGTACTTC
NA,TRBV27,TRBJ1-4,NA,CASSARWREKLFF,TGTGCCAGCAGTGCTCGATGGAGGGAAAAACTGTTTTTT
TRBD1,TRBV6-6,TRBJ1-2,NA,CASRGFGTGDGYTF,TGTGCCAGCAGGGGATTCGGGACAGGAGATGGCTACACCTTC
NA,TRBV18,TRBJ2-7,NA,CASSPDPGSYEQYF,TGTGCCAGCTCACCAGATCCGGGGTCCTACGAGCAGTACTTC
TRBD2,TRBV7-9,TRBJ2-1,NA,CASSPGLAVGDEQFF,TGTGCCAGCAGCCCGGGACTAGCGGTTGGGGATGAGCAGTTCTTC
TRBD1,TRBV5-8,TRBJ2-7,NA,CASSVQGQSHEQYF,TGTGCCAGCAGCGTGCAGGGACAGTCCCACGAGCAGTACTTC
TRBD2,TRBV28,TRBJ2-3,many,CASSEAGRDTDTQYF,TGTGCCAGCAGCGAAGCGGGGAGAGATACAGATACGCAGTATTTT
NA,TRBV18,TRBJ2-5,NA,CASSRFERQQETQYF,TGTGCCAGCTCCCGCTTTGAAAGGCAGCAAGAGACCCAGTACTTC
NA,TRBV7-2,TRBJ1-2,once,CASSQATGFGYTF,TGTGCCAGCAGCCAAGCGACAGGATTTGGCTACACCTTC
NA,TRBV5-1,TRBJ2-7,NA,CASSLDGTYTYEQYF,TGCGCCAGCAGCTTGGACGGGACGTACACCTACGAGCAGTACTTC
TRBD2,TRBV6-1,TRBJ2-7,once,CASSTISGSVGEQYF,TGTGCCAGCAGTACAATAAGCGGGAGTGTAGGCGAGCAGTACTTC
NA,TRBV18,TRBJ1-5,NA,CASSARDGQPQHF,TGTGCCAGCTCAGCGAGGGACGGGCAGCCCCAGCATTTT
NA,TRBV2,TRBJ2-5,NA,CASSAEGVRETQYF,TGTGCCAGCAGCGCGGAAGGGGTTAGGGAGACCCAGTACTTC
TRBD1,TRBV5-4,TRBJ1-2,NA,CASSWTGGAGYGYTF,TGTGCCAGCAGCTGGACAGGGGGCGCGGGCTATGGCTACACCTTC
TRBD1,TRBV28,TRBJ1-1,NA,CASSLMGQGGSSAFF,TGTGCCAGCAGTTTAATGGGACAGGGGGGTTCGTCGGCTTTCTTT
TRBD1,TRBV6-5,TRBJ2-3,few,CASSRTGGADTQYF,TGTGCCAGCAGTCGGACAGGGGGTGCAGATACGCAGTATTTT
NA,TRBV28,TRBJ2-2,NA,CASSYRPRGTGELFF,TGTGCCAGCAGTTACAGGCCTCGCGGGACCGGGGAGCTGTTTTTT
TRBD1,TRBV19,TRBJ1-4,NA,CASRRDRAEKLFF,TGTGCCAGTCGCCGGGACAGGGCTGAAAAACTGTTTTTT
NA,TRBV27,TRBJ2-3,NA,CASSPRPIDTQYF,TGTGCCAGCAGCCCCAGGCCCATAGATACGCAGTATTTT
TRBD1,TRBV7-2,TRBJ1-2,NA,CASSLTGQAYGYTF,TGTGCCAGCAGCTTAACCGGACAGGCCTATGGCTACACCTTC
TRBD1,TRBV28,TRBJ2-3,NA,CASRLGQGLLSDTQYF,TGTGCCAGCAGGTTAGGACAGGGCTTATTATCAGATACGCAGTATTTT
NA,TRBV2,TRBJ1-2,few,CASSRTSNYGYTF,TGTGCCAGCAGCAGGACCTCCAACTATGGCTACACCTTC
NA,TRBV7-9,TRBJ1-4,NA,CASSSSGDSEKLFF,TGTGCCAGCAGCAGTAGCGGGGACTCTGAAAAACTGTTTTTT
TRBD1,TRBV19,TRBJ2-5,NA,CASRPAGQGETQYF,TGTGCCAGTAGACCCGCTGGACAGGGCGAGACCCAGTACTTC
NA,TRBV27,TRBJ2-2,NA,CASGHESRRTGELFF,TGTGCCAGCGGACATGAGTCTAGGAGAACCGGGGAGCTGTTTTTT
NA,TRBV7-2,TRBJ1-4,NA,CASSDREKLFF,TGTGCCAGCAGCGACAGAGAAAAACTGTTTTTT
TRBD2,TRBV6-6,TRBJ2-7,NA,CASSLAGSSYEQYF,TGTGCCAGCAGTTTAGCGGGGAGCTCCTACGAGCAGTACTTC
NA,TRBV18,TRBJ2-5,NA,CASSPSGSWETQYF,TGTGCCAGCTCACCTTCGGGGTCGTGGGAGACCCAGTACTTC
TRBD1,TRBV19,TRBJ2-7,NA,CASRPGQGLSEQYF,TGTGCCAGTAGGCCCGGACAGGGACTCTCCGAGCAGTACTTC
NA,TRBV2,TRBJ2-7,NA,CASIRGSYEQYF,TGTGCCAGCATTCGGGGCTCCTACGAGCAGTACTTC
NA,TRBV18,TRBJ1-2,NA,CASSRGQYGYTF,TGTGCCAGCTCCCGCGGACAGTATGGCTACACCTTC
NA,TRBV10-3,TRBJ2-3,NA,CATTRDTDTQYF,TGTGCCACGACCAGGGACACAGATACGCAGTATTTT
NA,TRBV29-1,TRBJ2-1,NA,CSVVRTQEQFF,TGCAGCGTTGTAAGGACCCAGGAGCAGTTCTTC
NA,TRBV19,TRBJ1-5,NA,CASSTGQFNQPQHF,TGTGCCAGTAGTACAGGACAGTTCAATCAGCCCCAGCATTTT